The subject of this entry is one TCR beta chain. V shed 4 bases and J 3 bases; nucleotides not matched to a gene: 4. Per germline, CDR1 SGHTA and CDR2 FQGNSA. The CDR3 length is 15 residues. In the study's own analysis: Reference gene primer amplification yielded estimated nucleated cell counts. Data came from immunoSEQ multiplex PCR; TCRdb stores just in-frame clones and leaves some out. V, J and clone size are those of that table, while D and trimming were read from the DNA. The table has tens of thousands of clones, just over 85% seen once; the top ten hold under 13%. The sample originates from a study of blood T cell repertoires in COVID-19. The overall study: Donors in the United States, Italy and Spain gave samples during acute or convalescent COVID-19. In each case, the material was cDNA or gDNA derived from T cells, B-cell-depleted T cells, or PBMCs.

The sample comprised peripheral blood. The receptor comes from a man aged 70-80 years with active or convalescent COVID-19. The chain combines TRBV7-2 with TRBJ2-5; 11 bases agree with TRBD2. The CDR3 spells CASSSGLAAKETQYF. The CDR3 nucleotides read TGTGCCAGCAGCTCGGGACTAGCGGCTAAAGAGACCCAGTACTTC. The whole variable domain, filled in from reference TRBV7-2 and TRBJ2-5, reads GAGVSQSPSNKVTEKGKDVELRCDPISGHTALYWYRQSLGQGLEFLIYFQGNSAPDKSGLPSDRFSAERTGGSVSTLTIQRTQQEDSAVYLCASSSGLAAKETQYFGPGTRLLVL.